The rows below give T cell receptor beta chains drawn from one sample of a study of blood T cells in healthy people across ages. TCRdb re-called the 5' RACE reads with MiXCR, one entry per CDR3 protein. The sample consists of about 1.4 million distinct CDR3 sequences, approximately 60% of them appearing once. The material sequenced was blood. Every receptor here comes from a man aged 18-30 years in good health. CDR3s include the opening cysteine and the closing phenylalanine or tryptophan. The D gene is left open where the match is weak. Size is omitted from some rows. Given values are once, few, many or a class for expanded clones.

j_gene | v_gene | abundance | d_gene | CDR3aa | CDR3nt
TRBJ2-7 | TRBV6-5 | NA | TRBD2 | CASTKAGGYYEQYF | TGTGCCAGCACCAAGGCGGGAGGATACTACGAGCAGTACTTC
TRBJ2-7 | TRBV5-6 | few | NA | CASSEQVTYEQYF | TGTGCCAGCTCGGAACAGGTAACCTACGAGCAGTACTTC
TRBJ2-1 | TRBV28 | NA | TRBD2 | CASSFRSGGSYNEQFF | TGTGCCAGCAGTTTTAGGTCGGGAGGTTCCTACAATGAGCAGTTCTTC
TRBJ2-7 | TRBV4-1 | NA | NA | CASSPNTGIPYEQYF | TGCGCCAGCAGCCCCAACACAGGGATCCCCTACGAGCAGTACTTC
TRBJ2-3 | TRBV5-6 | NA | TRBD2 | CASSWGSGSEDTQYF | TGTGCCAGCAGCTGGGGTAGCGGGAGCGAAGATACGCAGTATTTT
TRBJ2-7 | TRBV29-1 | once | NA | CSVEGSGGEQYF | TGCAGCGTGGAGGGGAGCGGTGGCGAGCAGTACTTC
TRBJ2-7 | TRBV6-2/TRBV6-3 | few | NA | CASSYSIREQYF | TGTGCCAGCAGTTACTCGATCCGCGAGCAGTACTTC
TRBJ2-1 | TRBV4-1 | NA | NA | CASIHSAGGPHNEQFF | TGCGCCAGCATCCACTCAGCCGGGGGGCCCCACAATGAGCAGTTCTTC
TRBJ2-7 | TRBV7-2 | NA | NA | CASSFRYQGGEQYF | TGTGCCAGCAGCTTTCGCTACCAGGGGGGGGAGCAGTACTTC
TRBJ1-6 | TRBV27 | NA | NA | CASSSVQNSPLHF | TGTGCCAGCAGTTCAGTCCAAAATTCACCCCTCCACTTT
TRBJ2-7 | TRBV6-5 | NA | NA | CASSYKEGLPGQAFTYEQYF | TGTGCCAGCAGTTACAAGGAGGGATTACCCGGACAGGCCTTCACCTACGAGCAGTACTTC
TRBJ2-3 | TRBV11-2 | NA | NA | CASSLDGWPSTDTQYF | TGTGCCAGCAGCTTAGATGGCTGGCCGAGCACAGATACGCAGTATTTT
TRBJ2-5 | TRBV7-2 | few | TRBD2 | CASSDRSGGSNEQYF | TGTGCCAGCAGCGATCGTAGCGGGGGGTCCAATGAGCAGTACTTC
TRBJ2-1 | TRBV27 | NA | TRBD2 | CASTFLGSGGNNEQFF | TGTGCCAGCACTTTCCTGGGCAGCGGGGGGAACAATGAGCAGTTCTTC
TRBJ2-3 | TRBV3-1 | NA | TRBD2 | CASSQGGLALDTQYF | TGTGCCAGCAGCCAAGGGGGACTAGCTCTGGATACGCAGTATTTT
TRBJ2-1 | TRBV7-2 | few | TRBD2 | CASSQWGLAGDPQFF | TGTGCCAGCAGCCAATGGGGACTAGCGGGAGATCCTCAGTTCTTC
TRBJ2-7 | TRBV4-1 | NA | NA | CASSQARLLYEQYF | TGCGCCAGCAGCCAAGCTAGACTCCTCTACGAGCAGTACTTC
TRBJ1-2 | TRBV27 | few | NA | CASSSGGVNYGYTF | TGTGCCAGCAGTTCGGGCGGGGTTAACTATGGCTACACCTTC
TRBJ2-7 | TRBV29-1 | few | TRBD2 | CSAYGGGLLYEQYF | TGCAGCGCCTATGGCGGGGGATTACTCTACGAGCAGTACTTC
TRBJ2-7 | TRBV30 | NA | TRBD2 | CAWSIAGEQYF | TGTGCCTGGAGTATAGCGGGGGAGCAGTACTTC
TRBJ1-5 | TRBV20-1 | NA | NA | CSARQSVDQPQHF | TGCAGTGCTAGACAGTCAGTAGATCAGCCCCAGCATTTT
TRBJ2-7 | TRBV24-1 | NA | NA | CATSEPAGPEQYF | TGTGCCACCAGTGAACCAGCTGGACCCGAGCAGTACTTC
TRBJ2-7 | TRBV6-2/TRBV6-3 | NA | TRBD1 | CASSTGQVTYEQYF | TGTGCCAGCAGTACTGGACAGGTGACCTACGAGCAGTACTTC
TRBJ2-1 | TRBV3-1 | NA | TRBD2 | CASSQDLRESNEQFF | TGTGCCAGCAGCCAAGATCTGCGGGAGAGCAATGAGCAGTTCTTC
TRBJ2-5 | TRBV7-9 | NA | NA | CASSLLSAGYLEQETQYF | TGTGCCAGCAGCTTACTAAGCGCGGGCTATTTGGAGCAAGAGACCCAGTACTTC
TRBJ2-3 | TRBV9 | NA | NA | CASSPRQYPVTDTQYF | TGTGCCAGCAGCCCCCGACAGTACCCCGTCACAGATACGCAGTATTTT
TRBJ2-1 | TRBV6-2/TRBV6-3 | NA | NA | CARSWTNSYNEQFF | TGTGCCAGAAGTTGGACTAACTCCTACAATGAGCAGTTCTTC
TRBJ2-7 | TRBV6-6 | few | NA | CASSYQTYFVEQYF | TGTGCCAGCAGTTATCAGACTTACTTCGTCGAGCAGTACTTC
TRBJ2-7 | TRBV11-3 | NA | TRBD2 | CASSSPGGGYNEQYF | TGTGCCAGCAGCTCCCCCGGGGGGGGCTACAATGAGCAGTACTTC
TRBJ2-3 | TRBV20-1 | few | NA | CSASKETDTQYF | TGCAGTGCTAGTAAGGAGACAGATACGCAGTATTTT
TRBJ2-3 | TRBV29-1 | few | NA | CSVVGNSTDTQYF | TGCAGCGTTGTAGGGAATAGCACAGATACGCAGTATTTT
TRBJ1-1 | TRBV6-6 | NA | NA | CASSSRDVEAFF | TGTGCCAGCAGTTCCCGGGACGTTGAAGCTTTCTTT
TRBJ2-4 | TRBV6-6 | NA | NA | CASSTLDRTLAKNIQYF | TGTGCCAGCAGTACGCTGGACAGAACCCTAGCCAAAAACATTCAGTACTTC
TRBJ1-2 | TRBV10-2 | many | NA | CASSPRLVNGYTF | TGCGCCAGCAGTCCACGTTTGGTGAATGGCTACACCTTC
TRBJ1-5 | TRBV6-5 | NA | NA | CASSKGIYSNQPQHF | TGTGCCAGCAGCAAGGGGATTTATAGCAATCAGCCCCAGCATTTT
TRBJ1-2 | TRBV29-1 | few | NA | CSAQRDGSGYTF | TGCAGCGCACAAAGGGACGGTTCCGGCTACACCTTC
TRBJ1-1 | TRBV7-2 | NA | NA | CASRSILGAEAFF | TGTGCCAGCAGATCAATCCTTGGCGCTGAAGCTTTCTTT
TRBJ1-4 | TRBV14 | NA | NA | CASSQDRIGEEANEKLFF | TGTGCCAGCAGCCAAGATAGGATAGGGGAGGAGGCTAATGAAAAACTGTTTTTT
TRBJ2-7 | TRBV5-1 | few | TRBD1 | CASLRQGTYEQYF | TGCGCCAGCCTGAGACAGGGTACCTACGAGCAGTACTTC
TRBJ2-1 | TRBV6-5 | NA | TRBD2 | CASSYSPGGNEQFF | TGTGCCAGCAGTTACTCTCCGGGAGGTAATGAGCAGTTCTTC
TRBJ2-7 | TRBV20-1 | NA | NA | CSARTAGSYEQYF | TGCAGTGCTAGGACAGCCGGCTCCTACGAGCAGTACTTC
TRBJ2-5 | TRBV12-3/TRBV12-4 | NA | NA | CASSFLGAQETQYF | TGTGCCAGCAGTTTCCTTGGGGCACAAGAGACCCAGTACTTC
TRBJ1-4 | TRBV6-5 | NA | NA | CASSRSGGGEKLFF | TGTGCCAGCAGTCGGTCGGGGGGAGGTGAAAAACTGTTTTTT
TRBJ1-6 | TRBV10-3 | NA | TRBD1 | CATADRGGSPLHF | TGTGCCACTGCGGACAGGGGTGGCTCACCCCTCCACTTT
TRBJ2-3 | TRBV9 | few | TRBD2 | CASSVVTGGEWDTQYF | TGTGCCAGCAGCGTAGTGACGGGAGGCGAATGGGATACGCAGTATTTT
TRBJ2-1 | TRBV4-2 | NA | NA | CASSPRQGHYNEQFF | TGTGCCAGCAGCCCACGTCAGGGGCACTACAATGAGCAGTTCTTC